A selection of T cell receptor beta chains follows, all from one sample in a study of blood T cell repertoires in COVID-19. Using immunoSEQ multiplex PCR, the repertoire was profiled, and TCRdb retains in-frame clones only, with some absent. The profile covers around 140,000 clones, with around 83% appearing a single time and more than 1.5% taken by the ten largest. Sequencing was carried out using peripheral blood. The receptors were gathered from a human donor in a cohort sampled during active COVID-19. CDR3s include the opening cysteine and the closing phenylalanine or tryptophan. The D gene is left open where the match is weak. For some rows the clone size is stated as once, few or many, or as a class when expanded; others skip it.

>NA|TRBV19|TRBJ1-5|NA
CASSVGHSNQPQHF
TGTGCCAGTAGTGTGGGCCATAGCAATCAGCCCCAGCATTTT
>NA|TRBV5-5|TRBJ2-2|TRBD2
CASSPSGGARELFF
TGTGCCAGCAGCCCCTCCGGGGGGGCCCGGGAGCTGTTTTTT
>once|TRBV4-2|TRBJ1-3|NA
CASSQDLGQGSSGNTIYF
TGTGCCAGCAGCCAAGATTTAGGTCAGGGCTCTTCTGGAAACACCATATATTTT
>NA|TRBV2|TRBJ1-2|NA
CASRERDWYGYTF
TGTGCCAGCAGGGAAAGGGACTGGTATGGCTACACCTTC
>few|TRBV20-1|TRBJ2-2|NA
CSASGGGELFF
TGCAGTGCTAGCGGCGGGGGGGAGCTGTTTTTT
>NA|TRBV9|TRBJ2-2|TRBD1
CASSPTGQQSRELFF
TGTGCCAGCAGCCCCACGGGACAGCAGAGCCGGGAGCTGTTTTTT
>NA|TRBV7-2|TRBJ2-5|NA
CASSLGERGGTQYF
TGTGCCAGCAGCTTAGGCGAGCGAGGGGGGACCCAGTACTTC
>NA|TRBV12-3/TRBV12-4|TRBJ1-3|TRBD1
CASSRQGDTIYF
TGTGCCAGCAGCCGACAGGGGGACACCATATATTTT
>NA|TRBV30|TRBJ1-5|NA
CAWSDRRMVSQHF
TGTGCCTGGAGTGACAGACGGATGGTGTCCCAGCATTTT
>NA|TRBV7-9|TRBJ2-7|TRBD2
CASSLAGDGYEQYF
TGTGCCAGCAGCTTGGCGGGGGACGGCTACGAGCAGTACTTC
>NA|TRBV18|TRBJ2-2|NA
CASSPRAGETGELFF
TGTGCCAGCTCACCAAGGGCAGGGGAGACCGGGGAGCTGTTTTTT
>few|TRBV3-1/TRBV3-2|TRBJ2-7|TRBD2
CASSLTAGNTYEQYF
TGTGCCAGCAGCCTGACAGCGGGGAATACCTACGAGCAGTACTTC
>NA|TRBV7-8|TRBJ1-2|NA
CASTDRPYGYTF
TGTGCCAGCACCGACAGGCCCTATGGCTACACCTTC
>NA|TRBV2|TRBJ1-3|NA
CASSDTRSGNTIYF
TGTGCCAGCAGTGATACACGTTCTGGAAACACCATATATTTT
>NA|TRBV6-5|TRBJ2-7|TRBD2
CASSSPGTSGSYEQYF
TGTGCCAGCAGTTCCCCCGGGACTAGCGGGAGCTACGAGCAGTACTTC
>few|TRBV7-9|TRBJ2-1|NA
CASSLMREVFYNEQFF
TGTGCCAGCAGCTTAATGCGGGAAGTCTTCTACAATGAGCAGTTCTTC
>NA|TRBV5-1|TRBJ2-7|TRBD2
CASTLGLAAPWEQYF
TGCGCCAGCACCTTGGGGCTAGCGGCCCCATGGGAGCAGTACTTC
>NA|TRBV7-9|TRBJ1-1|NA
CASSLSLEAFF
TGTGCCAGCAGCTTGAGCCTTGAAGCTTTCTTT
>NA|TRBV25-1|TRBJ2-7|TRBD2
CASSDPPRGLANPEQYF
TGTGCCAGCAGTGATCCCCCGAGGGGACTAGCTAATCCCGAGCAGTACTTC
>few|TRBV27|TRBJ2-1|TRBD2
CASSLELAGVEQFF
TGTGCCAGCAGTTTAGAACTAGCGGGAGTCGAGCAGTTCTTC
>NA|TRBV18|TRBJ1-2|TRBD1
CASSPDRDLGYGYTF
TGTGCCAGCTCGCCAGACAGGGACTTAGGCTATGGCTACACCTTC
>NA|TRBV7-3|TRBJ2-5|NA
CASSPLGGDQETQYF
TGTGCCAGCAGCCCCCTAGGGGGGGACCAAGAGACCCAGTACTTC
>few|TRBV27|TRBJ2-6|TRBD1
CASSLGGMLGQGFGANVLTF
TGTGCCAGCAGTTTAGGGGGTATGTTGGGACAGGGATTTGGGGCCAACGTCCTGACTTTC
>NA|TRBV7-3|TRBJ2-2|NA
CASSLPNTGELFF
TGTGCCAGCAGCCTACCGAACACCGGGGAGCTGTTTTTT
>NA|TRBV19|TRBJ2-3|TRBD2
CASSMRTSDTDTQYF
TGTGCCAGTAGTATGAGGACTAGCGACACAGATACGCAGTATTTT
>NA|TRBV19|TRBJ1-2|TRBD1
CASREKGQLYGYTF
TGTGCCAGTCGGGAGAAGGGACAGCTTTATGGCTACACCTTC
>once|TRBV6-5|TRBJ1-5|NA
CASRYPTGTSNQPQHF
TGTGCCAGCAGATACCCAACAGGTACTAGCAATCAGCCCCAGCATTTT
>NA|TRBV7-9|TRBJ2-5|NA
CASSLDLRGQETQYF
TGTGCCAGCAGCTTAGATTTGCGGGGACAAGAGACCCAGTACTTC
>NA|TRBV29-1|TRBJ1-1|NA
CSVTGTKAFF
TGCAGCGTAACCGGGACAAAAGCTTTCTTT
>NA|TRBV6-5|TRBJ2-7|TRBD2
CASRNRLALTTEQYF
TGTGCCAGCAGGAACCGACTAGCCCTGACTACCGAGCAGTACTTC
>NA|TRBV7-8|TRBJ2-2|TRBD2
CASSFRSYGRAIGELFF
TGTGCCAGCAGCTTTCGGAGCTACGGGAGGGCCATCGGGGAGCTGTTTTTT
>NA|TRBV28|TRBJ2-5|NA
CASSLGTPQETQYF
TGTGCCAGCAGTTTGGGGACACCCCAAGAGACCCAGTACTTC
>NA|TRBV3-1/TRBV3-2|TRBJ2-7|NA
CASSHSGLLDEQYF
TGTGCCAGCAGCCACAGCGGACTCTTAGACGAGCAGTACTTC
>NA|TRBV7-2|TRBJ1-1|TRBD1
CASSGQAQFEAFF
TGTGCCAGCAGCGGACAGGCCCAATTTGAAGCTTTCTTT
>NA|TRBV7-3|TRBJ2-7|NA
CASSLGGGGAYEQYF
TGTGCCAGCAGCTTAGGTGGTGGTGGAGCCTACGAGCAGTACTTC
>NA|TRBV11-2|TRBJ2-2|TRBD2
CASSFGLAISSGELFF
TGTGCCAGCAGCTTCGGACTAGCGATAAGTTCGGGGGAGCTGTTTTTT
>few|TRBV28|TRBJ2-7|TRBD2
CASKGVGGLAFTYEQYF
TGTGCCAGCAAAGGGGTCGGGGGACTAGCATTTACCTACGAGCAGTACTTC
>NA|TRBV15|TRBJ1-4|TRBD1
CATSRDWDRGDEKLFF
TGTGCCACCAGCAGAGATTGGGACAGGGGGGATGAAAAACTGTTTTTT
>NA|TRBV12-3/TRBV12-4|TRBJ1-1|NA
CASSFRPGHEAFF
TGTGCCAGCAGTTTTAGGCCAGGGCACGAAGCTTTCTTT
>NA|TRBV7-2|TRBJ1-2|NA
CASSQVTANGYTF
TGTGCCAGCAGCCAGGTGACAGCGAATGGCTACACCTTC